This T cell receptor (beta chain) was recovered during a study of blood T cell repertoires in COVID-19. Assay used: immunoSEQ multiplex PCR; TCRdb lists only in-frame clones, some missing. This sample has 95,000 to 100,000 clones, with 70% to 85% found just once. The germline V gene has CDR1 ENHRY and CDR2 SYGVKD. V gave up 0 bases and J gave up 5 bases; unmatched junction bases: 10. The CDR3 is 18 amino acids. The sequence derives from an older woman with acute or convalescent COVID-19. The chain employs TRBV10-3 and TRBJ2-3; 11 bases agree with TRBD2. What was sequenced was peripheral blood. CDR3 DNA sequence: TGTGCCATCAGTGAGTCTCGAGCTAGCGGGGGGCGCCGAGATACGCAGTATTTT. Translation gives CAISESRASGGRRDTQYF.